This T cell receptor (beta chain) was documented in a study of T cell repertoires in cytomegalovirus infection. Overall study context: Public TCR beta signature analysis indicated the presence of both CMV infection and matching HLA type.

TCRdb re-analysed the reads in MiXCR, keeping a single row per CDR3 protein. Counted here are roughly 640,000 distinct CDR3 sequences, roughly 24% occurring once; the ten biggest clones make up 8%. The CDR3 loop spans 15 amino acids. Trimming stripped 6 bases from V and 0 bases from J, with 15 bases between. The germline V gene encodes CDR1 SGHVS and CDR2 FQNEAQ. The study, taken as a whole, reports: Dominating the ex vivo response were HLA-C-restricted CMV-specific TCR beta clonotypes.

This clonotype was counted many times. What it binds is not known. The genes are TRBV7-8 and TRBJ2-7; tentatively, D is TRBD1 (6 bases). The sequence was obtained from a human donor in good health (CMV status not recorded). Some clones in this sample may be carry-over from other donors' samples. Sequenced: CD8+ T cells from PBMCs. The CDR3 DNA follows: TGTGCCAGCAGTTCCAGGGGTTTAGGCTCCTACGAGCAGTACGTC. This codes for CASSSRGLGSYEQYV.